A selection of T cell receptor beta chains follows, all from one sample in a study of control samples from healthy donors and cancer patients. TCRdb's table, derived via immunoSEQ multiplex PCR, lists solely in-frame clones and lacks some. The sample consists of roughly 14,000 clones, around three quarters of them appearing once. Sequencing used formalin-fixed, paraffin-embedded tissue. These receptors came from a female donor with lung cancer. Both conserved end residues are trimmed from each CDR3.

V gene	J gene	CDR3 protein
TRBV7-2	TRBJ1-2	ASSLFSGAGYT
TRBV7-9	TRBJ2-1	ASSLVDRYQSSYNEQF
TRBV7-9	TRBJ2-7	ASSLAGTGTYEQY
TRBV14	TRBJ2-1	ASSQVSGLAGGFRF
TRBV6-2/TRBV6-3	TRBJ2-6	ASSYSELAGVGANVLT
TRBV18	TRBJ1-4	ASSAQGRSTNEKLF
TRBV7-3	TRBJ2-1	ASSLGGGYNEQF
TRBV4-1	TRBJ1-2	ASSQETFNYGYT
TRBV9	TRBJ1-1	ASSVAVNTEAF
TRBV7-9	TRBJ1-5	ASSSDRAGDQPQH
TRBV3-1/TRBV3-2	TRBJ2-3	ASSQGGYSTDTQY
TRBV2	TRBJ2-7	ASSEPGILEQY
TRBV3-1/TRBV3-2	TRBJ2-2	ASSQRLAANTGELF
TRBV20-1	TRBJ2-1	SAYRGAEQF
TRBV19	TRBJ1-2	ASSMAKSSGGYT
TRBV7-6	TRBJ1-5	ASSPGLRSQPQH
TRBV7-8	TRBJ2-2	ASSLDKGRTGELF
TRBV5-4	TRBJ2-1	ASSPPTSGGAHEQF
TRBV24-1	TRBJ2-3	ATEDATDTQY
TRBV7-2	TRBJ2-2	ASSLEPGTGELF
TRBV6-5	TRBJ1-1	ASHTRGPGGAF
TRBV7-2	TRBJ2-7	ASSQSPSYEQY
TRBV11-2	TRBJ2-3	ASSQGGASYSTDTQY
TRBV6-5	TRBJ2-1	ASSRDYRRGNEQF
TRBV19	TRBJ1-1	ASKGSQNTEAF
TRBV27	TRBJ2-4	ASSFKTDRASKNIQY
TRBV4-3	TRBJ2-3	ASSQEPGDTQY
TRBV28	TRBJ1-1	ASSLTREAF
TRBV4-3	TRBJ2-7	ASSQDRGYSYEQY
TRBV4-2	TRBJ2-7	ASSPGTSEVSYEQY
TRBV19	TRBJ2-7	ASRAGASYEQY
TRBV30	TRBJ1-2	AWSALGGHGYT
TRBV5-1	TRBJ2-7	ASRSGFRINSGDPYEQY
TRBV20-1	TRBJ2-7	SAGGGEQY
TRBV4-3	TRBJ1-1	ASSQEAGVNTEAF
TRBV7-9	TRBJ1-2	ASSLDILNYGYT
TRBV7-2	TRBJ2-7	ASSLALGGQGSQY
TRBV28	TRBJ2-3	ASSSGGASTDTQY
TRBV28	TRBJ2-7	ASSPPGKKQY
TRBV2	TRBJ1-1	ASIRVGTEAF
TRBV14	TRBJ1-2	ASSYQNRGGYT
TRBV10-3	TRBJ2-5	AISPGETETQY
TRBV27	TRBJ2-7	ASSHRVTYEQY
TRBV2	TRBJ2-2	ASSPFTGELF